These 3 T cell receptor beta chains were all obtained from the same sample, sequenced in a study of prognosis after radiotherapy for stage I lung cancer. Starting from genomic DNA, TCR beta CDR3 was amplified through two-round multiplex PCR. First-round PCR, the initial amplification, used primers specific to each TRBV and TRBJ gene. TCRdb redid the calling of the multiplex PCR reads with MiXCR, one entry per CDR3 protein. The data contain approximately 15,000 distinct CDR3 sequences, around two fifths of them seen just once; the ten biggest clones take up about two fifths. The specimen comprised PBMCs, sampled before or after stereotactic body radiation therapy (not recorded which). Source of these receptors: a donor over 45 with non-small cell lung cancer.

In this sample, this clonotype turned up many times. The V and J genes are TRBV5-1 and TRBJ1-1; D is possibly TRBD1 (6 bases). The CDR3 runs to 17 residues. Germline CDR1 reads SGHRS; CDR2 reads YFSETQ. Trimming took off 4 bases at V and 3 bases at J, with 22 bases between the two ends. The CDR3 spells CASSLTIPEGGDTEAFF. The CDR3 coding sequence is TGCGCCAGCAGCCTAACCATACCGGAGGGGGGAGACACTGAAGCTTTCTTT.

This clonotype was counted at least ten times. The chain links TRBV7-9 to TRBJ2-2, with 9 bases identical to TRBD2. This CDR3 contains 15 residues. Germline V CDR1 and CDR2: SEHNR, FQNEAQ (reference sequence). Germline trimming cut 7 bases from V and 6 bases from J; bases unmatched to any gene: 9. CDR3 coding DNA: TGTGCCAGCATCCCTAGCGGGGACGGTGCCGGGGAGCTGTTTTTT. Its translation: CASIPSGDGAGELFF. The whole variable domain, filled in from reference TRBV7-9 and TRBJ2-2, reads DTGVSQNPRHKITKRGQNVTFRCDPISEHNRLYWYRQTLGQGPEFLTYFQNEAQLEKSRLLSDRFSAERPKGSFSTLEIQRTEQGDSAMYLCASIPSGDGAGELFFGEGSRLTVL.

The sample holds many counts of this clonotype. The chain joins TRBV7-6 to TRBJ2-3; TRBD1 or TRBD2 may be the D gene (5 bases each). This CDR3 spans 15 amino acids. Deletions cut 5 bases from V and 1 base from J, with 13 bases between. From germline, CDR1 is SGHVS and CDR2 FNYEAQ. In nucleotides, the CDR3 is TGTGCCAGCAGCCGCAGGGAGAAAGGCACAGATACGCAGTATTTT. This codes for CASSRREKGTDTQYF. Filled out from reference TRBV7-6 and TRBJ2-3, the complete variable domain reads GAGVSQSPRYKVTKRGQDVALRCDPISGHVSLYWYRQALGQGPEFLTYFNYEAQQDKSGLPNDRFSAERPEGSISTLTIQRTEQRDSAMYRCASSRREKGTDTQYFGPGTRLTVL.